The rows below give T cell receptor beta chains drawn from one sample of a study of T cells in Graves' hyperthyroidism and ophthalmopathy. TCRdb re-called the multiplex PCR reads through MiXCR, storing one row per CDR3 protein. The sample consists of nearly 750,000 distinct CDR3 sequences, roughly a third of them appearing once. Material for sequencing was blood. These receptors were obtained from a woman aged 35 to 49 with Graves' hyperthyroidism. Both conserved end residues are part of each CDR3. Each record gives: clone size, V gene, J gene, D gene, CDR3 protein, CDR3 DNA. D genes are given only for firm matches. Where a row states a size, it is once, few, many or the class of an expanded clone; other rows omit it.

.	TRBV25-1	TRBJ2-5	.	CAWSTTGSQETQYF	TGTGCCTGGAGTACAACAGGGTCCCAAGAGACCCAGTACTTC
few	TRBV12-3/TRBV12-4	TRBJ2-7	.	CASSPFRRSSYEQYF	TGTGCCAGCTCACCATTCCGCAGGAGCTCCTACGAGCAGTACTTC
.	TRBV6-6	TRBJ2-7	.	CASSYWASSSYEQYF	TGTGCCAGCAGTTACTGGGCCAGCAGCTCCTACGAGCAGTACTTC
.	TRBV29-1	TRBJ2-3	.	CSVEVGGQDTQYF	TGCAGCGTTGAAGTAGGGGGGCAAGATACGCAGTATTTT
many	TRBV6-6	TRBJ2-2	TRBD2	CASTRSLAGAFGELFF	TGTGCCAGCACTAGGAGCCTAGCGGGAGCATTCGGGGAGCTGTTTTTT
.	TRBV7-8	TRBJ1-4	.	CASSLQYSLGEKLFF	TGTGCCAGCAGCCTACAATATTCCTTGGGTGAAAAACTGTTTTTT
many	TRBV12-3/TRBV12-4	TRBJ2-7	TRBD1	CASSSQGASYEQYF	TGTGCCAGCAGTTCGCAGGGGGCAAGCTACGAGCAGTACTTC
few	TRBV19	TRBJ1-5	.	CASSMALRRGSNQPQHF	TGTGCCAGTAGTATGGCTTTAAGACGGGGAAGCAATCAGCCCCAGCATTTT
.	TRBV4-3	TRBJ2-5	TRBD2	CASSHTHSGGADETQYF	TGCGCCAGCAGCCACACCCATAGCGGGGGGGCCGATGAGACCCAGTACTTC
many	TRBV15	TRBJ1-5	TRBD1	CATSRGGTASNQPQHF	TGTGCCACCAGCAGAGGGGGGACAGCGAGCAATCAGCCCCAGCATTTT
many	TRBV13	TRBJ1-2	.	CASSHGSGDPYGYTF	TGTGCCAGCAGCCACGGCAGCGGTGACCCCTATGGCTACACCTTC
many	TRBV6-5	TRBJ1-2	.	CASSPKTVWNYGYTF	TGTGCCAGCAGCCCAAAGACGGTGTGGAACTATGGCTACACCTTC
.	TRBV6-2/TRBV6-3	TRBJ2-5	.	CASSYVSRETQYF	TGTGCCAGCAGTTACGTCTCCCGAGAGACCCAGTACTTC
few	TRBV3-1	TRBJ1-1	TRBD1	CASSQRTGRPEAFF	TGTGCCAGCAGCCAAAGGACAGGGCGACCTGAAGCTTTCTTT
few	TRBV4-3	TRBJ1-3	TRBD1	CASSHDRQGVSGNTIYF	TGCGCCAGCAGCCACGATCGACAGGGAGTAAGTGGAAACACCATATATTTT
many	TRBV5-6	TRBJ2-5	TRBD1	CASSGTGATPQETQYF	TGTGCCAGCAGCGGCACAGGGGCCACTCCACAAGAGACCCAGTACTTC
.	TRBV7-2	TRBJ2-2	TRBD1	CASSLFLQGSSNTGELFF	TGTGCCAGCAGCTTGTTCCTACAGGGGTCGTCGAACACCGGGGAGCTGTTTTTT
many	TRBV7-3	TRBJ2-5	.	CASSSQGGETQYF	TGTGCCAGCAGCTCCCAGGGTGGGGAGACCCAGTACTTC
.	TRBV20-1	TRBJ2-1	TRBD1	CSARNGQGYNEQFF	TGCAGTGCTAGAAACGGACAGGGGTACAATGAGCAGTTCTTC
many	TRBV4-1	TRBJ1-2	.	CASSHIGGYTF	TGCGCCAGCAGCCACATCGGTGGCTACACCTTC
.	TRBV10-2	TRBJ2-7	TRBD1	CASMAGDRGAHEQYF	TGCGCCAGCATGGCTGGGGACAGGGGAGCCCACGAGCAGTACTTC
.	TRBV2	TRBJ1-5	TRBD1	CASSSPRQGSNQPQHF	TGTGCCAGCAGTTCCCCCCGACAGGGCAGCAATCAGCCCCAGCATTTT
few	TRBV4-1	TRBJ1-2	TRBD1	CASSQDHGTGGAYTF	TGCGCCAGCAGCCAAGATCACGGGACAGGGGGGGCCTACACCTTC
.	TRBV7-9	TRBJ2-6	.	CASHRGGDSTNSGANVLTF	TGTGCCAGCCATCGTGGAGGGGACAGCACAAACTCTGGGGCCAACGTCCTGACTTTC
once	TRBV7-9	TRBJ2-2	TRBD2	CASSPVAGGNTGELFF	TGTGCCAGCAGTCCCGTAGCGGGGGGGAACACCGGGGAGCTGTTTTTT
.	TRBV15	TRBJ2-7	.	CATSREGRDSYEQYF	TGTGCCACCAGCAGAGAGGGGAGGGACAGCTACGAGCAGTACTTC
many	TRBV19	TRBJ1-2	.	CASSIGQGSGYTF	TGTGCCAGTAGTATAGGCCAGGGTTCTGGCTACACCTTC
few	TRBV9	TRBJ1-1	TRBD1	CASSDLDGTGNTEAFF	TGTGCCAGCAGCGACCTAGACGGGACAGGGAACACTGAAGCTTTCTTT